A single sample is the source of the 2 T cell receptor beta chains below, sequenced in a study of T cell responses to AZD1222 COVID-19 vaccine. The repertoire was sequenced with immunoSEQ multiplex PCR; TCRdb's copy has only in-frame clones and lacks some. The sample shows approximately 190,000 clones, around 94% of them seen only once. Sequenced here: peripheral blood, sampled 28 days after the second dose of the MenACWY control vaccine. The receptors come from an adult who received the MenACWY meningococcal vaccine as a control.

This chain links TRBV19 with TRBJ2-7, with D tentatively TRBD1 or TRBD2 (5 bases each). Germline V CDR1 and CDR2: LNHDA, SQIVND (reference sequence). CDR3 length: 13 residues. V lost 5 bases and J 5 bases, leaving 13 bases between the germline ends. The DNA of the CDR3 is TGTGCCAGTAGTTTTCAGGGAGAGGACGAGCAGTACTTC. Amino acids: CASSFQGEDEQYF.

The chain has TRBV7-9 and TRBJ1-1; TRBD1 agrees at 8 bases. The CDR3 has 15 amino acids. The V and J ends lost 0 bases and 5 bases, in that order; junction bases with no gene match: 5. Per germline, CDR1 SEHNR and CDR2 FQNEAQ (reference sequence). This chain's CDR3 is CASSLATTGGTEAFF. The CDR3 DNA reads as TGTGCCAGCAGCTTAGCCACCACAGGGGGGACTGAAGCTTTCTTT.